These 5 T cell receptor beta chains originate from one sample sequenced in a study of sequential checkpoint blockade in melanoma. The repertoire was sequenced with immunoSEQ multiplex PCR; TCRdb's copy has only in-frame clones and lacks some. Of around 8,500 clones in the sample, more than 55% were seen once. Described treatment: randomized to nivolumab then ipilimumab (arm A) or the reverse (arm B). This sample comprised CD8+ T cells sorted from blood (inferred from file names), obtained from a patient given nivolumab and ipilimumab in sequence. These receptors came from a human donor with melanoma.

The rearrangement links TRBV28 to TRBJ1-5, with no clear D. Germline V gene data show CDR1 as MDHEN and CDR2 as SYDVKM. Trimming left V 5 bases short and J 6 bases short, with 17 bases between. This CDR3 is 15 amino acids long. CDR3 DNA sequence: TGTGCCAGCAGTGAATCTGCGTTTTTCGGTCAGCCCCAGCATTTT. Amino acid sequence: CASSESAFFGQPQHF.

The chain recombines TRBV27 with TRBJ2-7; 8 bases are a match to TRBD1. J lost 7 bases, V lost 4 bases, and 6 bases had no gene match. CDR3 length equals 13 residues. Germline V gives CDR1 MNHEY, CDR2 SMNVEV (reference sequence). DNA of the CDR3: TGTGCCAGCAGTTGGACAGGGCGGGTAGAGCAGTACTTC. Its protein product is CASSWTGRVEQYF.

This clone was counted between two and nine times. The V and J genes are TRBV29-1 and TRBJ1-2, with D hard to call. CDR1 and CDR2 from the germline V gene are SQVTM and ANQGSEA. V lost 1 base and J 6 bases, leaving 6 bases between the germline ends. The CDR3 consists of 11 residues. In DNA form, the CDR3 reads TGCAGCGTTGAAGGGGAGGATGGCTACACCTTC. It translates to CSVEGEDGYTF. The variable domain in full, with the rest retrieved from reference TRBV29-1 and TRBJ1-2, is SAVISQKPSRDICQRGTSLTIQCQVDSQVTMMFWYRQQPGQSLTLIATANQGSEATYESGFVIDKFPISRPNLTFSTLTVSNMSPEDSSIYLCSVEGEDGYTFGSGTRLTVV.

Only one count was recorded for this clone. The rearrangement links TRBV19 to TRBJ1-1, with D hard to call. CDR3 size: 15 residues. Germline V lookup: CDR1 LNHDA, CDR2 SQIVND (reference sequence). The V gene lost 2 bases and the J gene lost 2 bases, with 12 bases spanning the gap. CDR3 in amino acids: CASSISILGNTEAFF. CDR3 DNA: TGTGCCAGTAGTATAAGTATACTTGGTAACACTGAAGCTTTCTTT.

The chain has TRBV7-8 and TRBJ2-7; possible D gene TRBD1, 6 bases. Trimming took off 1 base at V and 1 base at J, with 14 bases between the two ends. The germline CDR1 and CDR2 sequences are SGHVS and FQNEAQ. The CDR3 has 16 amino acids. The CDR3 sequence: CASSLEPDSESYEQYF. The CDR3 bases are TGTGCCAGCAGCTTAGAGCCGGACAGTGAGTCCTACGAGCAGTACTTC. Full variable domain (outside the CDR3, taken from reference TRBV7-8 and TRBJ2-7): GAGVSQSPRYKVAKRGQDVALRCDPISGHVSLFWYQQALGQGPEFLTYFQNEAQLDKSGLPSDRFFAERPEGSVSTLKIQRTQQEDSAVYLCASSLEPDSESYEQYFGPGTRLTVT.